One sample yielded the 13 T cell receptor beta chains listed below, sequenced in a study of T cell responses to AZD1222 COVID-19 vaccine. Method: immunoSEQ multiplex PCR; TCRdb's copy keeps in-frame clones and lacks some. The top ten hold around 10% of the sample, which has tens of thousands of clones, 88% seen once. The specimen comprised peripheral blood, sampled on day 0 of MenACWY control vaccination. Receptor source: an adult in good health.

V and J are TRBV11-3 and TRBJ2-1, with D tentatively TRBD2 (6 bases). V lost 3 bases to trimming and J lost 6 bases, with 12 bases between them. Germline CDR1 SGHNT, CDR2 YENEEA. The CDR3 spans 14 residues. In DNA, the CDR3 is TGTGCCAGCAGCTTTGGGACTCCTGCCAATGAGCAGTTCTTC. Amino acids: CASSFGTPANEQFF. Looking up the rest from reference TRBV11-3 and TRBJ2-1 gives the full variable domain: EAGVVQSPRYKIIEKKQPVAFWCNPISGHNTLYWYLQNLGQGPELLIRYENEEAVDDSQLPKDRFSAERLKGVDSTLKIQPAELGDSAVYLCASSFGTPANEQFFGPGTRLTVL.

The gene calls are TRBV30 and TRBJ2-3; 7 bases are a match to TRBD1. The trim removed 2 bases at V and 3 bases at J, leaving 8 bases unmatched. Germline V gene lookup returns CDR1 GTSNPN and CDR2 SVGIG (reference sequence). The CDR3 loop spans 15 amino acids. The CDR3 nucleotides are TGTGCCTGGAGTTCCAACAGGGGCCGGACAGATACGCAGTATTTT. As protein: CAWSSNRGRTDTQYF.

This chain connects TRBV10-3 to TRBJ1-2; no clear D gene. The CDR3 consists of 11 residues. The V gene lost 8 bases and the J gene lost 10 bases, with 14 bases spanning the gap. Germline CDR1 and CDR2: ENHRY and SYGVKD. CDR3 sequence reads: CAIGQVEDYTF. CDR3 coding DNA: TGTGCCATCGGGCAGGTTGAGGACTACACCTTC.

This clone has at least ten counts. As DNA, the CDR3 is TGTGCCAGCAAAACCGGAGGTACTGAAGCTTTCTTT. Protein: CASKTGGTEAFF. The chain combines TRBV27 with TRBJ1-1; D uncertain. V gave up 7 bases and J gave up 5 bases, with 11 bases separating them. The CDR3 contains 12 residues. Germline V lookup: CDR1 MNHEY, CDR2 SMNVEV (reference sequence).

The table lists this clone with a count of one. The chain uses TRBV7-7 and TRBJ2-3, with 9 bases matching TRBD2. The germline V gene has CDR1 SSHAT and CDR2 FNYEAQ (reference sequence). The CDR3 spans 16 residues. Germline trimming cut 1 base from V and 5 bases from J; bases unmatched to any gene: 7. The CDR3, as DNA: TGTGCCAGCAGCTTAGGGATTAGCGGGGGAAGAGATACGCAGTATTTT. Translated, it gives CASSLGISGGRDTQYF. Complete variable domain (other parts from reference TRBV7-7 and TRBJ2-3): GAGVSQSPRYKVTKRGQDVTLRCDPISSHATLYWYQQALGQGPEFLTYFNYEAQPDKSGLPSDRFSAERPEGSISTLTIQRTEQRDSAMYRCASSLGISGGRDTQYFGPGTRLTVL.

The chain combines TRBV28 with TRBJ2-6; the match to TRBD1 covers 10 bases. Germline values: CDR1 MDHEN, CDR2 SYDVKM. The CDR3 covers 23 residues. Germline trimming cut 10 bases from V and 1 base from J; bases unmatched to any gene: 28. CDR3 DNA: TGTGCCACCAAGTTTTGGGGGTCCCCGGGACAGGGGCCTCGGGCTTCTGGGGCCAACGTCCTGACTTTC. Its translation is CATKFWGSPGQGPRASGANVLTF.

This clone was observed once. As DNA, the CDR3 is TGCGCCAGCAGCCTAGGGACTGGGGCCAACGTCCTGACTTTC. The encoded protein is CASSLGTGANVLTF. The chain couples TRBV5-1 to TRBJ2-6; D is unresolved. V was shortened by 4 bases and J by 2 bases, with 7 bases between the two germline ends. The CDR3 totals 14 residues. Germline loops: CDR1 SGHRS, CDR2 YFSETQ.

The chain recombines TRBV25-1 with TRBJ2-1; a possible D gene is TRBD2 (5 bases). The CDR3 is 15 amino acids. The V gene lost 3 bases and the J gene lost 2 bases, with 11 bases spanning the gap. Germline V lookup: CDR1 MGHDK, CDR2 SYGVNS. The CDR3 DNA is TGTGCCAGCAGTGACGCGGGCCTTCCCTACAATGAGCAGTTCTTC. It specifies CASSDAGLPYNEQFF.

The chain couples TRBV11-2 to TRBJ2-1; D is undetermined. This CDR3 spans 13 amino acids. Trimming cost V 1 base and J 7 bases, with 8 bases left between them. Germline V CDR1 and CDR2: SGHAT, FQNNGV. Here the CDR3 reads CASSLVLGNEQFF. DNA for the CDR3: TGTGCCAGCAGCTTAGTCTTGGGGAATGAGCAGTTCTTC.

A single count supports this clone. The V call is TRBV30, the J call TRBJ1-1; 8 bases map to TRBD1. This CDR3 has 13 amino acids. Germline CDR1 and CDR2: GTSNPN and SVGIG (reference sequence). Losses at the gene ends were 3 bases for V and 6 bases for J; bases not matched to a gene: 6. The CDR3 sequence: CAWRQGDFAEAFF. In DNA form, the CDR3 reads TGTGCCTGGAGACAGGGGGATTTCGCTGAAGCTTTCTTT.

CDR3 region: CAISVGLSYGYTF. The CDR3 bases are TGTGCCATCAGTGTGGGTCTGAGCTATGGCTACACCTTC. The chain carries TRBV10-3 and TRBJ1-2, with D uncertain. The CDR3 length is 13 residues. Germline V gene lookup returns CDR1 ENHRY and CDR2 SYGVKD. Trimming cost V 4 bases and J 4 bases, with 10 bases left between them.

V usage is TRBV19 and J usage is TRBJ1-5, with D perhaps matching TRBD1 (5 bases). Per the germline V gene, CDR1 is LNHDA and CDR2 is SQIVND (reference sequence). This CDR3 comprises 14 residues. V was trimmed by 1 base and J by 7 bases, leaving 11 bases between them. The CDR3, as DNA: TGTGCCAGTAGTATAGTAAGGGGCCAACAGCCCCAGCATTTT. Amino acids: CASSIVRGQQPQHF.

This clone has just one count. The chain couples TRBV5-1 to TRBJ2-2; D may be TRBD1 or TRBD2 (6 bases each). V was clipped by 4 bases and J by 7 bases, with 20 bases between them. The V gene's germline CDR1 is SGHRS and CDR2 YFSETQ. The CDR3 totals 16 residues. The CDR3 sequence: CASSARTGGGGGELFF. The CDR3 region has the DNA TGCGCCAGCAGCGCGAGGACTGGCGGAGGGGGCGGGGAGCTGTTTTTT. Combining the CDR3 with reference TRBV5-1 and TRBJ2-2 gives the whole variable domain KAGVTQTPRYLIKTRGQQVTLSCSPISGHRSVSWYQQTPGQGLQFLFEYFSETQRNKGNFPGRFSGRQFSNSRSEMNVSTLELGDSALYLCASSARTGGGGGELFFGEGSRLTVL.